This T cell receptor beta chain emerged from a study of graft-versus-host responses after intestinal transplantation. On this clone itself: No antigen is known for it.

Study-level points and caveats: Early post-transplant HvG declines were associated with peak circulating GvH clone levels. Recipient marrow harbored GvH clones, some of which surfaced first in ileum or blood.

The CDR3 is made up of 14 amino acids. Libraries were prepared by immunoSEQ multiplex PCR; TCRdb keeps only in-frame clonotypes and omits some of them. The table records about 110,000 clones, around 94% of them present only once. This TCR came from a human donor who was the organ donor for an intestinal transplant. Sequencing was performed on unstimulated CD8+ T cells sorted from spleen or lymph node cells, taken before transplant. The V and J genes are TRBV21-1 and TRBJ2-7. TRBV21-1 is an annotated pseudogene. This CDR3 is CASSKGGRGNEQYF. CDR3 sequence (DNA): TGTGCCAGCAGTAAAGGGGGGAGAGGGAACGAGCAGTACTTC.